The clone carrying this T cell receptor (beta chain) showed up just a few times. The source of the sample is a study of blood T cell repertoires in COVID-19. Using immunoSEQ multiplex PCR, the repertoire was profiled, and TCRdb retains in-frame clones only, with some absent. The data contain 150,000 to 200,000 clones, 85% to 90% of them singletons. Germline CDR1 reads SGDLS; CDR2 reads YYNGEE. V lost 3 bases and J lost 7, with 7 bases in between. CDR3 length equals 11 residues. Sequenced: peripheral blood. The chain is built from TRBV9 and TRBJ2-5; D unclear. This TCR came from a man aged 35 to 55 with active or convalescent COVID-19. In DNA, the CDR3 is TGTGCCAGCAGCGACGGGTTGACCCAGTACTTC. Translated: CASSDGLTQYF.